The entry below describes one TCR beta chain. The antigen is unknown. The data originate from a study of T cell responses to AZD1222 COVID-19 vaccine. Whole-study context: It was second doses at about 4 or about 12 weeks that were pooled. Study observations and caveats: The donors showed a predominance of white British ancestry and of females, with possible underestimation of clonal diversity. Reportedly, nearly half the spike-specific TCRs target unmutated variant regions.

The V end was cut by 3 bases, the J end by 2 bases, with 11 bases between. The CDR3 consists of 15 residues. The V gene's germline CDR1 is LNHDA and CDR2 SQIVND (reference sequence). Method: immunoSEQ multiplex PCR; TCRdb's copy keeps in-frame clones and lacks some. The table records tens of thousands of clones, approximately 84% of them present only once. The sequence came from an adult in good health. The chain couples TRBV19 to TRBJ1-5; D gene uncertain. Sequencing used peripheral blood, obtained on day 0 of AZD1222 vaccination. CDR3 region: CASSIWVGGNQPQHF. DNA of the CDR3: TGTGCCAGTAGTATTTGGGTGGGTGGCAATCAGCCCCAGCATTTT. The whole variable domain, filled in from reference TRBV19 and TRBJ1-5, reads DGGITQSPKYLFRKEGQNVTLSCEQNLNHDAMYWYRQDPGQGLRLIYYSQIVNDFQKGDIAEGYSVSREKKESFPLTVTSAQKNPTAFYLCASSIWVGGNQPQHFGDGTRLSIL.